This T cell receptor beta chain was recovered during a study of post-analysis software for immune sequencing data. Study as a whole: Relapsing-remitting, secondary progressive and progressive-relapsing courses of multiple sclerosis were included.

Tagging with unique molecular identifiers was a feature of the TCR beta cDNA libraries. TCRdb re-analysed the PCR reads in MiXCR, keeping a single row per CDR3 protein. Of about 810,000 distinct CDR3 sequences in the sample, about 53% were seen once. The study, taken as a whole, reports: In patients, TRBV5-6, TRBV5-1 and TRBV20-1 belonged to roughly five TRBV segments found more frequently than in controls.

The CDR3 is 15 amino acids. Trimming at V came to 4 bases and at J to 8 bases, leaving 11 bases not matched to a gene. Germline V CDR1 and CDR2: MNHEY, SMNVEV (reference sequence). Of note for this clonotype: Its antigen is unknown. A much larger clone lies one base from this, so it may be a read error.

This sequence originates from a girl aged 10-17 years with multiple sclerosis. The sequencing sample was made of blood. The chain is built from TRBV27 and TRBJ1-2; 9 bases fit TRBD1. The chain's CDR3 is CASSYSDRGSGGYTF. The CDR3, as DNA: TGTGCCAGCAGTTACTCAGACAGGGGGAGTGGCGGCTACACCTTC.